The 10 T cell receptor beta chains below come from one sample, sequenced in a study of shared clonotypes between healthy human individuals. Profiling relied on immunoSEQ multiplex PCR, and the TCRdb table lists in-frame clones only, not all of them. The data hold 2.3 million or so clones, with about 92% observed a single time. Sequencing was performed on naive CD4+ T cells from PBMCs. Subset noted: CD45RA+ positively selected. These TCRs come from a man between 18 and 35 years old in good health. Some clones in this sample may be carry-over from other donors' samples.

Remarks on this clone: Other DNA sequences within the sample encode an identical CDR3. The chain has TRBV7-2 and TRBJ1-3; D is unclear. From germline, CDR1 is SGHTA and CDR2 FQGNSA. The CDR3 has 15 residues. Trimming took off 1 base at V and 0 bases at J, with 7 bases between the two ends. The CDR3 protein is CASSLEAGSGNTIYF. The CDR3 nucleotides read TGTGCCAGCAGCTTAGAAGCAGGCTCTGGAAACACCATATATTTT.

J is TRBJ2-3 and V is TRBV2; the match to TRBD2 covers 11 bases. The length of the CDR3 is 16 residues. Per the germline V gene, CDR1 is SNHLY and CDR2 is FYNNEI. The V segment lost 6 bases and the J segment 5 bases; nucleotides outside the gene matches: 10. CDR3 bases: TGTGCCAGCAGGCCCACTAGCGGGAGATTGCAAGATACGCAGTATTTT. This translates into CASRPTSGRLQDTQYF.

The chain links TRBV30 to TRBJ2-2; D might be TRBD2 (6 bases). The germline V and J ends were trimmed by 1 base and 1 base, with 13 bases remaining between them. CDR1 GTSNPN and CDR2 SVGIG come from the germline V gene (reference sequence). The CDR3 has 16 amino acids. In DNA, the CDR3 is TGTGCCTGGAGTGATCTCGGGGGTAGGAACACCGGGGAGCTGTTTTTT. This sequence encodes CAWSDLGGRNTGELFF.

J is TRBJ1-1 and V is TRBV7-9; no definite D call. Between the trimmed V and J ends, which lost 1 base and 2 bases, there was a span of 11 bases. Germline CDR1 and CDR2: SEHNR and FQNEAQ (reference sequence). The length of the CDR3 is 15 residues. The CDR3 DNA reads as TGTGCCAGCAGCTTAGGCCTCGAGGGAAACACTGAAGCTTTCTTT. The encoded protein is CASSLGLEGNTEAFF.

V usage is TRBV5-1 and J usage is TRBJ2-3, with D possibly being TRBD1 (6 bases). Trimming pared 5 bases from V and 2 bases from J, leaving 12 bases between. Germline loops: CDR1 SGHRS, CDR2 YFSETQ. There are 14 residues in the CDR3. CDR3 coding DNA: TGCGCCAGCAGACCGGACAGTTTCACAGATACGCAGTATTTT. Protein sequence: CASRPDSFTDTQYF.

V and J are TRBV28 and TRBJ2-2; D assignment may be TRBD1 or TRBD2 (5 bases each). V was pared by 5 bases and J by 2 bases, with 15 bases between. CDR3 size: 16 residues. The germline V gene has CDR1 MDHEN and CDR2 SYDVKM. CDR3 sequence: CASSPSGTENTGELFF. The DNA of the CDR3 is TGTGCCAGCAGTCCATCCGGGACGGAAAACACCGGGGAGCTGTTTTTT.

The chain couples TRBV7-3 to TRBJ2-5; D gene ambiguous. Germline CDR1 is SGHTA and CDR2 is FQGTGA. The CDR3 has 13 amino acids. V was shortened by 3 bases and J by 2 bases, with 7 bases between the two germline ends. CDR3 amino acids: CASSFAQQETQYF. The CDR3, as DNA: TGTGCCAGCAGCTTCGCTCAGCAAGAGACCCAGTACTTC.

As for this clone: The sample carries other DNA sequences with the same CDR3. The chain has TRBV5-1 and TRBJ2-7; D remains ambiguous. CDR3 length: 13 residues. V was clipped by 0 bases and J by 3 bases, with 7 bases between them. Looked up from germline, CDR1 is SGHRS and CDR2 is YFSETQ. CDR3 coding DNA: TGCGCCAGCAGCTTGGTTGTGGGCTACGAGCAGTACTTC. It yields the protein CASSLVVGYEQYF.

The chain couples TRBV6-5 to TRBJ1-1; D is possibly TRBD1 (5 bases). V was trimmed by 6 bases and J by 3 bases, leaving 14 bases between them. Germline CDR1 is MNHEY and CDR2 is SVGAGI. The CDR3 extends over 14 amino acids. CDR3 amino acids: CASRRGVEYTEAFF. CDR3 sequence (DNA): TGTGCCAGCAGACGGGGCGTTGAGTACACTGAAGCTTTCTTT.

The rearrangement links TRBV28 to TRBJ1-2, with 9 bases that match TRBD1. The CDR3 runs to 14 residues. CDR1 and CDR2 from the germline V gene are MDHEN and SYDVKM. J lost 4 bases, V lost 5 bases, and 5 bases had no gene match. The CDR3 bases are TGTGCCAGCAGTACGACAGGGGGTCCCTATGGCTACACCTTC. Translating it yields CASSTTGGPYGYTF.